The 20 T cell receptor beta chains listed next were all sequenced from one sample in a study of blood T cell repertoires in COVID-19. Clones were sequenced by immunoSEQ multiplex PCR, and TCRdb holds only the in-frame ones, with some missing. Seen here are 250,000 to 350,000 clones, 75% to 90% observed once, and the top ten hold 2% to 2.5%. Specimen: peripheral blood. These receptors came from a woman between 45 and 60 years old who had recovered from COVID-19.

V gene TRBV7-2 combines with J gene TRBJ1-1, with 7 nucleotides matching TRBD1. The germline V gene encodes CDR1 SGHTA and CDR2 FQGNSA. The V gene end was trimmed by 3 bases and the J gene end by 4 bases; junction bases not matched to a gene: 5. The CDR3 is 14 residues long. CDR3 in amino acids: CASSFRQGVTEAFF. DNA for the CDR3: TGTGCCAGCAGCTTCCGACAGGGCGTCACTGAAGCTTTCTTT.

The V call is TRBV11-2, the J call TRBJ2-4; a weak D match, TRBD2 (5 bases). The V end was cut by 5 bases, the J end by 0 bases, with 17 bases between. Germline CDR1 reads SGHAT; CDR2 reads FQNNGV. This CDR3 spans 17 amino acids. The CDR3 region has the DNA TGTGCCAGCAGCCAAGTAGGGAGCGCCCTAGCCAAAAACATTCAGTACTTC. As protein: CASSQVGSALAKNIQYF.

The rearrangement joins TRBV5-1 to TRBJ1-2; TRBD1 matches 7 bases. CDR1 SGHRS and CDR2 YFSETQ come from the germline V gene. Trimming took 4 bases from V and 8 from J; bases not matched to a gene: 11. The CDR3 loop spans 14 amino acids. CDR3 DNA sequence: TGCGCCAGCAGCCACGGGACAGCCGATGGAGGCTACACCTTC. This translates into CASSHGTADGGYTF.

The chain's CDR3 is CASSLEGIGSNYGYTF. The CDR3, as DNA: TGTGCCAGCAGCTTAGAGGGGATCGGATCTAACTATGGCTACACCTTC. The chain combines TRBV7-2 with TRBJ1-2, with a tentative D call TRBD1 (5 bases). The V gene lost 1 base and the J gene lost 0 bases, with 12 bases spanning the gap. The CDR3 runs 16 residues. Germline CDR1 reads SGHTA; CDR2 reads FQGNSA.

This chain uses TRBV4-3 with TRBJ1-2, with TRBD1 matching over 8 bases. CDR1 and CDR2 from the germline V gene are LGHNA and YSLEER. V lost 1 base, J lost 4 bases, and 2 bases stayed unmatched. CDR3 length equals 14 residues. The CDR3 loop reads CASSQGTGTYGYTF. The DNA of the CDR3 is TGCGCCAGCAGCCAAGGGACAGGGACCTATGGCTACACCTTC.

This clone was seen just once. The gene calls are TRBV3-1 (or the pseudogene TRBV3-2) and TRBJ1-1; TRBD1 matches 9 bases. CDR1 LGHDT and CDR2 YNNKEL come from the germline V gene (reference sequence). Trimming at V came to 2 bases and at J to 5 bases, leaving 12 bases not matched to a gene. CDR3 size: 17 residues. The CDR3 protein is CASSQRRQGVPGTEAFF. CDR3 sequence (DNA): TGTGCCAGCAGCCAACGCAGACAGGGGGTTCCGGGTACTGAAGCTTTCTTT.

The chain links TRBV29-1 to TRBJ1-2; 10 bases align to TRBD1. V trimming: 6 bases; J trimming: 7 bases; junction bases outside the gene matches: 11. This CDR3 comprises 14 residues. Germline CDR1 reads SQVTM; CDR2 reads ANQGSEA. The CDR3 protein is CSVYGTGDDGGYTF. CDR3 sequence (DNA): TGCAGCGTCTATGGGACAGGGGACGACGGTGGCTACACCTTC.

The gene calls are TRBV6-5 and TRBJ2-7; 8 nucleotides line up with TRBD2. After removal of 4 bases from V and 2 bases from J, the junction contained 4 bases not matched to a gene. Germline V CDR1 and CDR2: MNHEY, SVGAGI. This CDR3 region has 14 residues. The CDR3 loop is CASSWAGLAYEQYF. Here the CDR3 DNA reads TGTGCCAGCAGTTGGGCGGGACTAGCCTACGAGCAGTACTTC.

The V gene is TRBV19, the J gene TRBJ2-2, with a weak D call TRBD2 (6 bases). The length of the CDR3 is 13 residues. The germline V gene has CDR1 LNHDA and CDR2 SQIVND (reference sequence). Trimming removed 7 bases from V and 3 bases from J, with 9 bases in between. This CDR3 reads CASKRRDTGELFF. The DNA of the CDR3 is TGTGCCAGTAAACGGAGGGACACCGGGGAGCTGTTTTTT. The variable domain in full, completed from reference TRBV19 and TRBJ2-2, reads DGGITQSPKYLFRKEGQNVTLSCEQNLNHDAMYWYRQDPGQGLRLIYYSQIVNDFQKGDIAEGYSVSREKKESFPLTVTSAQKNPTAFYLCASKRRDTGELFFGEGSRLTVL.

The CDR3 DNA is TGCGCCAGCAGCCTAGAGAATAGCGAGAATGAGCAGTTCTTC. The encoded protein is CASSLENSENEQFF. This chain joins TRBV5-1 and TRBJ2-1, with D perhaps TRBD2 (5 bases). V dropped 4 bases and J dropped 7 bases, with 15 bases sitting between them. The CDR3 spans 14 residues. The germline V gene encodes CDR1 SGHRS and CDR2 YFSETQ.

The CDR3 sequence is CASSHRTGPTEAFF. Here the CDR3 DNA reads TGTGCCAGCAGCCACCGGACAGGGCCCACTGAAGCTTTCTTT. The V call is TRBV4-2, the J call TRBJ1-1, with 8 bases identical to TRBD1. Germline V gene sequence: CDR1 LGHNA, CDR2 YNFKEQ. V shed 3 bases, J shed 4 bases, and the junction held 4 bases outside the gene matches. The CDR3 covers 14 residues.

The CDR3 region has the DNA TGTGCCAGCAGCTCTCTGGGGCTCTATGGCTACACCTTC. Encoded protein: CASSSLGLYGYTF. The genes are TRBV7-9 and TRBJ1-2; TRBD1 might be the D (5 bases). V lost 4 bases and J 4 bases, leaving 10 bases between the germline ends. In germline, CDR1 is SEHNR, CDR2 FQNEAQ (reference sequence). CDR3 length: 13 residues. Combining the CDR3 with reference TRBV7-9 and TRBJ1-2 gives the whole variable domain DTGVSQNPRHKITKRGQNVTFRCDPISEHNRLYWYRQTLGQGPEFLTYFQNEAQLEKSRLLSDRFSAERPKGSFSTLEIQRTEQGDSAMYLCASSSLGLYGYTFGSGTRLTVV.

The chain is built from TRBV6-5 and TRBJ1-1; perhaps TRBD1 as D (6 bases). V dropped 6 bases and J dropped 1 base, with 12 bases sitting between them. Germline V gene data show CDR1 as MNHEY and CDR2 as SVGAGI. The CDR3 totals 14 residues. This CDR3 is CASSRSDRNTEAFF. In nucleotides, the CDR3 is TGTGCCAGCAGCCGATCGGACAGGAACACTGAAGCTTTCTTT.

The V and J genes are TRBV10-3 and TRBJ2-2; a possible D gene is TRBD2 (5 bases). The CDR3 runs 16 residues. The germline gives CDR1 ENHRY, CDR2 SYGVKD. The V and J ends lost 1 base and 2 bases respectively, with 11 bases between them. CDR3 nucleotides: TGTGCCATCAGTGAGTGGAAGGCGGGTAACACCGGGGAGCTGTTTTTT. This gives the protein CAISEWKAGNTGELFF.

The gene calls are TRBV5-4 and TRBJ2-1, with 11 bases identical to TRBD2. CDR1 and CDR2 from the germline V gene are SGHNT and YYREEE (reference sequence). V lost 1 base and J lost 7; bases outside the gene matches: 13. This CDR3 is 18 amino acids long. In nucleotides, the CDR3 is TGTGCCAGCAGCTTGAGCATATTTACTAGCGGGGGAGGGAATGAGCAGTTCTTC. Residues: CASSLSIFTSGGGNEQFF.

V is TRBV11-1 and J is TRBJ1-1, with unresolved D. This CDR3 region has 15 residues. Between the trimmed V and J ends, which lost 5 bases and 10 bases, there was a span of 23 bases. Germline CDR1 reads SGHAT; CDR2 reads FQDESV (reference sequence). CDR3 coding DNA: TGTGCCAGCAGCCCCTTTCCCCTCTATCCCCGGGGAGCTTTCTTT. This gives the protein CASSPFPLYPRGAFF.

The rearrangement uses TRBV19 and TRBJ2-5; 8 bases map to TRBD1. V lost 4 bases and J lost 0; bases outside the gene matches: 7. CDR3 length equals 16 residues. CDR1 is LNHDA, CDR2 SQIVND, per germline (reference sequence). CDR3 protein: CASSTRDRRYQETQYF. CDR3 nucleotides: TGTGCCAGTAGTACTAGGGACAGGCGTTACCAAGAGACCCAGTACTTC. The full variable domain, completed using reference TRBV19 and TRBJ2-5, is DGGITQSPKYLFRKEGQNVTLSCEQNLNHDAMYWYRQDPGQGLRLIYYSQIVNDFQKGDIAEGYSVSREKKESFPLTVTSAQKNPTAFYLCASSTRDRRYQETQYFGPGTRLLVL.

The CDR3 protein is CASSALTGVDTEAFF. Written as DNA, the CDR3 is TGTGCCAGCTCAGCCCTGACAGGGGTTGACACTGAAGCTTTCTTT. The chain links TRBV18 to TRBJ1-1, with 8 bases matching TRBD1. The CDR3 covers 15 residues. The J segment lost 3 bases and the V segment lost 5 bases, leaving 8 bases of the junction unmatched. The germline V gene encodes CDR1 KGHSH and CDR2 LQKENI.

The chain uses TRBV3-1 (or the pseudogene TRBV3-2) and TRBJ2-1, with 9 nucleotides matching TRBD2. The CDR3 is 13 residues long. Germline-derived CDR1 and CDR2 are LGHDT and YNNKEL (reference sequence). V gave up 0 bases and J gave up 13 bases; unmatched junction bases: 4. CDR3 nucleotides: TGTGCCAGCAGCCAAGATATGCGGGGGGGACAGTTCTTC. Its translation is CASSQDMRGGQFF.

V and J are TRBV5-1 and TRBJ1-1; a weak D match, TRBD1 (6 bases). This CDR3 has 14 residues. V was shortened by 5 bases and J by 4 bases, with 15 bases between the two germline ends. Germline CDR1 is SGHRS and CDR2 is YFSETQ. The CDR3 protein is CASRRTGSGTEAFF. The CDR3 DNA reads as TGCGCCAGCAGGCGTACAGGGTCGGGCACTGAAGCTTTCTTT. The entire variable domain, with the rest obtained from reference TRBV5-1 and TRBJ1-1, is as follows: KAGVTQTPRYLIKTRGQQVTLSCSPISGHRSVSWYQQTPGQGLQFLFEYFSETQRNKGNFPGRFSGRQFSNSRSEMNVSTLELGDSALYLCASRRTGSGTEAFFGQGTRLTVV.